The next 23 T cell receptor beta chains were all read from a single sample in a study of Graves' ophthalmopathy and Graves' hyperthyroidism. RNA transcripts were the template, and TCR beta CDR3 regions were amplified from them. RT-PCR with HTBI primers came first, then second-round multiplex PCR. TCRdb re-called the multiplex PCR reads through MiXCR, storing one row per CDR3 protein. The table lists 500,000 to 700,000 distinct CDR3 sequences, about 24% of them singletons. Sequencing was carried out using peripheral blood. Source of these receptors: a young woman with stable Graves' hyperthyroidism. Some clones in this sample may be carry-over from other donors' samples.

This clonotype has ten or more counts. The chain employs TRBV12-5 and TRBJ1-5; the D is unclear. In germline, CDR1 is LGHNT, CDR2 FRNRAP. V lost 3 bases to trimming and J lost 1 base, with 4 bases between them. The CDR3 has 13 amino acids. This CDR3 reads CASGFGSNQPQHF. CDR3 DNA: TGTGCTAGTGGTTTTGGCAGCAATCAGCCCCAGCATTTT.

The rearrangement joins TRBV20-1 to TRBJ2-4; D remains unclear. CDR1 DFQATT and CDR2 SNEGSKA come from the germline V gene (reference sequence). CDR3 length: 12 residues. With 4 bases removed from V and 2 bases from J, the gap between germline ends came to 6 bases. CDR3 bases: TGCAGTGCTACACATTCCAAAAACATTCAGTACTTC. Protein sequence: CSATHSKNIQYF.

The chain is built from TRBV27 and TRBJ1-5; 9 bases are a match to TRBD1. Germline lookup yields CDR1 MNHEY and CDR2 SMNVEV (reference sequence). With 3 bases clipped from V and 6 bases from J, the junction kept 6 bases outside the gene matches. The CDR3 covers 15 residues. CDR3 sequence reads: CASSLTGQGIQPQHF. CDR3 coding DNA: TGTGCCAGCAGTTTGACTGGACAGGGGATTCAGCCCCAGCATTTT.

Only a few counts were recorded for this clonotype. The junction and the germline gene differ at one end; a read error may be behind it. The chain couples TRBV12-3 or TRBV12-4 to TRBJ2-5, with D maybe TRBD2 (5 bases). There are 13 residues in the CDR3. The chain's CDR3 is CASSRGLQETKYF. CDR3 coding DNA: TGTGCCAGCAGTCGAGGGCTCCAAGAGACCAAGTACTTC.

This clonotype was detected ten times or more. The rearrangement uses TRBV27 and TRBJ2-7, with a weak D call TRBD1 (7 bases). The CDR3 is 17 residues long. Trimming removed 3 bases from V and 6 bases from J, with 24 bases in between. Germline CDR1 is MNHEY and CDR2 is SMNVEV (reference sequence). DNA of the CDR3: TGTGCCAGCAGTTTTTCGGGGCAGGGGGACTTGCTCGGCGAGCAGTACTTC. Protein product: CASSFSGQGDLLGEQYF.

This clonotype has only a few counts. A much larger clone lies a single base off, so this may be a read error. The chain combines TRBV20-1 with TRBJ1-1; TRBD1 might be the D (5 bases). The CDR3 extends over 13 amino acids. Trimming shortened V by 0 bases and J by 5 bases, and 10 bases separated the two germline ends. Germline CDR1 DFQATT, CDR2 SNEGSKA (reference sequence). The CDR3 DNA follows: TGCAGTGCTAGAGAGGGACTGGGGACTGAAGCTTTCTTT. Its translation is CSAREGLGTEAFF.

This clonotype was counted ten times or more. The chain couples TRBV12-3 or TRBV12-4 to TRBJ1-2, with TRBD1 as a possible D gene (5 bases). The CDR3 length is 11 residues. V lost 8 bases and J 4 bases, leaving 8 bases between the germline ends. The chain's CDR3 is CASAGLYGYTF. The DNA for the CDR3 is TGTGCCAGCGCGGGACTCTATGGCTACACCTTC.

This clonotype was picked up many times. The chain links TRBV6-1 to TRBJ2-7, with a weak D call TRBD1 (5 bases). The CDR3 sequence is 14 residues long. Trimming stripped 5 bases from V and 5 bases from J, with 16 bases between. Germline-derived CDR1 and CDR2 are MNHNS and SASEGT. CDR3 region: CASSLDQGPHEQYF. CDR3 bases: TGTGCCAGCAGTCTAGACCAGGGTCCCCACGAGCAGTACTTC.

The V call is TRBV19, the J call TRBJ1-5; D is unclear. Germline CDR1 LNHDA, CDR2 SQIVND (reference sequence). The V gene lost 3 bases and the J gene lost 2 bases, with 14 bases spanning the gap. This CDR3 is 16 amino acids long. CDR3 sequence reads: CASSMQGKIGNQPQHF. The CDR3 nucleotides are TGTGCCAGTAGTATGCAAGGCAAGATCGGCAATCAGCCCCAGCATTTT.

This clonotype was recorded many times. This sequence joins TRBV12-3 or TRBV12-4 and TRBJ1-5, with 7 bases fitting TRBD1. Trimming cost V 6 bases and J 3 bases; bases outside gene matches: 5. The CDR3 totals 14 residues. The CDR3 spells CASRGTVDNQPQHF. The CDR3 coding sequence is TGTGCCAGCAGGGGGACAGTTGACAATCAGCCCCAGCATTTT.

This clonotype was seen repeatedly, ten times or more. The chain couples TRBV6-1 to TRBJ1-5; maybe TRBD1 (5 bases). Trimming shortened V by 4 bases and J by 3 bases, and 10 bases separated the two germline ends. CDR1 is MNHNS and CDR2 is SASEGT in the germline V gene. The length of the CDR3 is 14 residues. Written as DNA, the CDR3 is TGTGCCAGCAGTGTCCTAGGGGTCAATCAGCCCCAGCATTTT. Amino acid sequence: CASSVLGVNQPQHF.

This clonotype was seen ten or more times. J is TRBJ2-7 and V is TRBV7-8, with 9 bases lining up with TRBD1. Losses at the gene ends were 4 bases for V and 3 bases for J; bases not matched to a gene: 7. The CDR3 extends over 15 amino acids. The germline CDR1 and CDR2 sequences are SGHVS and FQNEAQ. CDR3 DNA: TGTGCCAGCAGCTCATCAGACAGGGGGGACTACGAGCAGTACTTC. It encodes CASSSSDRGDYEQYF.

This clonotype was seen ten or more times. The V and J genes are TRBV12-3 or TRBV12-4 and TRBJ2-7, with 7 positions matching TRBD1. The J segment lost 3 bases and the V segment lost 6 bases, leaving 5 bases of the junction unmatched. The CDR3 is 13 amino acids. This chain's CDR3 is CASRRQGNYEQYF. The CDR3 region has the DNA TGTGCCAGCAGAAGACAGGGTAACTACGAGCAGTACTTC.

This clonotype was recorded at least ten times. V usage is TRBV12-3 or TRBV12-4 and J usage is TRBJ2-5; tentative D call: TRBD2 (8 bases). The CDR3 contains 15 residues. V was cut by 6 bases and J by 5 bases, with 19 bases left in between. As DNA, the CDR3 is TGTGCCAGCAGCAACCGACAGGGACTAGAGGAGACCCAGTACTTC. Translating gives CASSNRQGLEETQYF.

This clonotype has a count of ten or more. J is TRBJ2-7 and V is TRBV12-3 or TRBV12-4, with unresolved D. Trimming left V 7 bases short and J 4 bases short, with 5 bases between. This CDR3 spans 10 amino acids. The CDR3 DNA follows: TGTGCCAGCAATACTTACGAGCAGTACTTC. Amino acid sequence: CASNTYEQYF.

Worth noting for this clonotype: A single base separates this from a much larger clone, so it may be a read error. CDR3 sequence reads: CASSLVAPPQETQYF. The CDR3 DNA follows: TGTGCCAGCAGCTTAGTCGCCCCCCCCCAAGAGACCCAGTACTTC. The chain recombines TRBV7-8 with TRBJ2-5, with D unresolved. This CDR3 is built from 15 residues. V was clipped by 1 base and J by 1 base, with 10 bases between them. Germline CDR1 reads SGHVS; CDR2 reads FQNEAQ.

This clonotype was seen many times. The rearrangement links TRBV28 to TRBJ2-7; TRBD1 might be the D (6 bases). Trimming removed 7 bases from V and 6 bases from J, with 16 bases in between. CDR1 and CDR2 from the germline V gene are MDHEN and SYDVKM. CDR3 length: 13 residues. CDR3 protein: CASTRDTTSEQYF. The CDR3 DNA follows: TGTGCCAGCACTCGGGACACAACCTCCGAGCAGTACTTC.

This clonotype was observed a single time. V is TRBV6-1 and J is TRBJ1-6; no clear D. The CDR3 totals 16 residues. CDR1 MNHNS and CDR2 SASEGT come from the germline V gene. The V end lost 4 bases, the J end lost 0 bases, and 10 bases lay between the germline ends. The CDR3 DNA is TGTGCCAGCAGTGCGACGGCGGACTCCTATAATTCACCCCTCCACTTT. Translated: CASSATADSYNSPLHF.

As for this clonotype: The CDR3 ends on some other residue instead of the conserved phenylalanine or tryptophan, so this is likely a read error. No DNA is shown, since the ends of the CDR3 on it are uncertain; the CDR3 is the one TCRdb lists. The V call is TRBV29-1, the J call TRBJ1-1; the D call TRBD1 from the table was never checked on the DNA. The CDR3 totals 13 residues, both ends included. The germline V gene has CDR1 SQVTM and CDR2 ANQGSEA. Here the CDR3 reads CSVRLTGGTEACL.

This clonotype showed up many times. This chain connects TRBV7-8 to TRBJ1-5; no reliable D call. V dropped 1 base and J dropped 2 bases, with 15 bases sitting between them. The CDR3 covers 17 residues. Germline lookup yields CDR1 SGHVS and CDR2 FQNEAQ. In nucleotides, the CDR3 is TGTGCCAGCAGCTTAGTGGGCAGCTTTGGGCGCAATCAGCCCCAGCATTTT. Residues: CASSLVGSFGRNQPQHF.

The chain joins TRBV6-2 or TRBV6-3 to TRBJ2-5; 13 bases are a match to TRBD2. The CDR3 loop spans 16 amino acids. Germline CDR1 MNHEY, CDR2 SVGEGT. The trim removed 7 bases at V and 4 bases at J, leaving 9 bases unmatched. This CDR3 reads CASTKPTSGRGETQYF. CDR3 DNA sequence: TGTGCCAGCACGAAACCTACTAGCGGGAGGGGAGAGACCCAGTACTTC.

Written as DNA, the CDR3 is TGTGCCAGTAGCATGGGGGATTGGGTGACCCAGTACTTC. It specifies CASSMGDWVTQYF. This chain connects TRBV19 to TRBJ2-5; possibly TRBD1 or TRBD2 for D (5 bases each). Per germline, CDR1 LNHDA and CDR2 SQIVND (reference sequence). This CDR3 contains 13 residues. With 6 bases removed from V and 7 bases from J, the gap between germline ends came to 15 bases. The full variable domain, with the rest looked up from reference TRBV19 and TRBJ2-5, is DGGITQSPKYLFRKEGQNVTLSCEQNLNHDAMYWYRQDPGQGLRLIYYSQIVNDFQKGDIAEGYSVSREKKESFPLTVTSAQKNPTAFYLCASSMGDWVTQYFGPGTRLLVL.

This clonotype came up many times. This chain joins TRBV11-2 and TRBJ2-5; TRBD1 matches 9 bases. V was clipped by 1 base and J by 3 bases; unmatched bases: 6. The CDR3 totals 16 residues. Germline-derived CDR1 and CDR2 are SGHAT and FQNNGV. The CDR3 protein is CASSLGPGQGEETQYF. The CDR3 DNA is TGTGCCAGCAGCTTAGGTCCGGGACAGGGAGAAGAGACCCAGTACTTC.